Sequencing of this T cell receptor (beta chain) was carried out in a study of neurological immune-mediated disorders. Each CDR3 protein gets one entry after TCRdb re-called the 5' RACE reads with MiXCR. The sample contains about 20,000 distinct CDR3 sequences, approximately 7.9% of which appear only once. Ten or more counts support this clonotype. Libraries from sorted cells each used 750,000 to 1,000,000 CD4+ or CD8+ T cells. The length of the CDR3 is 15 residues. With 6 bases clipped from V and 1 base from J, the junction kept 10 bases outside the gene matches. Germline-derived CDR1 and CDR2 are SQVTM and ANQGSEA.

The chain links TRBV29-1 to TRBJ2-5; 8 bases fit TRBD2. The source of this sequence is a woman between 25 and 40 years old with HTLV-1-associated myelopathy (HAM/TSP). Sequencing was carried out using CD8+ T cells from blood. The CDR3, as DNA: TGCAGCGTAAGACTGCGGGGGGCGACCCAAGAGACCCAGTACTTC. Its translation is CSVRLRGATQETQYF.